Each of the 29 T cell receptor beta chains below was sequenced from the same sample in a study of blood T cell repertoires in COVID-19 (TCRdb year 2020). The receptor library was made with the immunoSEQ multiplex PCR assay. TCRdb carries this immuneACCESS record with in-frame sequences only. Its versions omit some clonotypes, under half of them owing to an unresolved V gene in the studies checked, with the rest unexplained. The sample yields fewer than 400,000 clones; around 82% were counted once. The top ten hold about 3% of the sample. Sample: peripheral blood. The origin of the receptors is a young man with active or convalescent COVID-19.

Details on this clone: One junction end does not reproduce the germline sequence, and a read error may be involved. The genes are TRBV30 and TRBJ1-2; 7 bases are shared with TRBD1. The CDR3 is 14 amino acids. Looked up from germline, CDR1 is GTSNPN and CDR2 is SVGIG (reference sequence). This CDR3 reads CARSLRGLWDGYTF. The CDR3 DNA follows: TGTGCCCGGAGTCTGAGGGGGCTTTGGGATGGCTACACCTTC.

The table lists this clone with a few counts. The chain is built from TRBV6-6 and TRBJ2-1, with a weak D call TRBD2 (5 bases). V lost 4 bases and J lost 7, with 17 bases in between. This CDR3 is built from 15 residues. Germline V gene lookup returns CDR1 MNHNY and CDR2 SVGAGI (reference sequence). The CDR3 DNA reads TGTGCCAGCAGTTTCCACGGTGGTAGCGAGAATGAGCAGTTCTTC. Translated: CASSFHGGSENEQFF.

This clone was found once. J is TRBJ1-2 and V is TRBV5-4; D is uncertain. The germline CDR1 and CDR2 sequences are SGHNT and YYREEE (reference sequence). V shed 4 bases and J shed 2 bases, with 9 bases lying between them. This CDR3 is built from 13 residues. The CDR3 nucleotides read TGTGCCAGCAGCAGGGAGGCGAACTATGGCTACACCTTC. It yields the protein CASSREANYGYTF.

This chain uses TRBV5-1 with TRBJ1-1; a possible D gene is TRBD1 (6 bases). V shed 4 bases and J shed 3 bases, with 13 bases lying between them. The CDR3 spans 14 residues. Germline V gene sequence: CDR1 SGHRS, CDR2 YFSETQ. CDR3 amino acids: CASSPGGRDTEAFF. The DNA of the CDR3 is TGCGCCAGCAGCCCTGGGGGCCGGGACACTGAAGCTTTCTTT.

V is TRBV19 and J is TRBJ1-4, with TRBD1 as a possible D gene (5 bases). The germline V gene encodes CDR1 LNHDA and CDR2 SQIVND (reference sequence). The ends were cut back, 7 bases at V and 0 bases at J, with 12 bases in the middle. CDR3 length: 15 amino acids. CDR3 DNA sequence: TGTGCCAGTACAACAGGAGACACAACTAATGAAAAACTGTTTTTT. Translated: CASTTGDTTNEKLFF. Filled out from reference TRBV19 and TRBJ1-4, the complete variable domain reads DGGITQSPKYLFRKEGQNVTLSCEQNLNHDAMYWYRQDPGQGLRLIYYSQIVNDFQKGDIAEGYSVSREKKESFPLTVTSAQKNPTAFYLCASTTGDTTNEKLFFGSGTQLSVL.

The chain employs TRBV2 and TRBJ1-5, with TRBD1 as a possible D gene (5 bases). Germline V lookup: CDR1 SNHLY, CDR2 FYNNEI. V shed 9 bases and J shed 0 bases, with 6 bases lying between them. The CDR3 is 12 residues long. The CDR3 bases are TGTGCCAGTGGACATAGCAATCAGCCCCAGCATTTT. Protein product: CASGHSNQPQHF.

The genes are TRBV9 and TRBJ2-2; no firm D call. The CDR3 sequence is 15 residues long. Germline lookup yields CDR1 SGDLS and CDR2 YYNGEE. The germline V and J ends were trimmed by 2 bases and 0 bases, with 8 bases remaining between them. The CDR3 loop reads CASSVTASNTGELFF. As DNA, the CDR3 is TGTGCCAGCAGCGTTACAGCCTCGAACACCGGGGAGCTGTTTTTT.

The chain combines TRBV6-1 with TRBJ2-5; no firm D call. CDR1 MNHNS and CDR2 SASEGT come from the germline V gene. The V gene lost 0 bases and the J gene lost 9 bases, with 5 bases spanning the gap. The CDR3 runs to 11 residues. CDR3 residues: CASSEARAQYF. CDR3 coding DNA: TGTGCCAGCAGTGAAGCACGGGCCCAGTACTTC.

This clone showed up just once. This chain links TRBV18 with TRBJ2-1, with D possibly matching TRBD2 (7 bases). The germline V gene encodes CDR1 KGHSH and CDR2 LQKENI. The CDR3 extends over 18 amino acids. V was trimmed by 3 bases and J by 0 bases, leaving 18 bases between them. The CDR3 here is CASSPYRGAPSSYNEQFF. The CDR3, as DNA: TGTGCCAGCTCACCCTACCGGGGGGCCCCGAGCTCCTACAATGAGCAGTTCTTC.

The rearrangement uses TRBV27 and TRBJ2-6, with unresolved D. V gave up 9 bases and J gave up 2 bases, with 5 bases separating them. CDR1 MNHEY and CDR2 SMNVEV come from the germline V gene (reference sequence). The CDR3 length is 12 residues. The CDR3 loop is CASRAGANVLTF. The CDR3 bases are TGTGCCAGTAGAGCTGGGGCCAACGTCCTGACTTTC. The full variable domain, its missing parts supplied by reference TRBV27 and TRBJ2-6, is EAQVTQNPRYLITVTGKKLTVTCSQNMNHEYMSWYRQDPGLGLRQIYYSMNVEVTDKGDVPEGYKVSRKEKRNFPLILESPSPNQTSLYFCASRAGANVLTFGAGSRLTVL.

The chain's CDR3 is CASSLRQASSNYGYTF. CDR3 coding DNA: TGCGCCAGCAGCTTGCGACAGGCTTCGTCAAACTATGGCTACACCTTC. The chain couples TRBV5-1 to TRBJ1-2, with D perhaps matching TRBD1 (6 bases). This CDR3 spans 16 amino acids. Germline CDR1 reads SGHRS; CDR2 reads YFSETQ. The ends were cut back, 1 base at V and 2 bases at J, with 15 bases in the middle. The variable domain in full, completed from reference TRBV5-1 and TRBJ1-2, reads KAGVTQTPRYLIKTRGQQVTLSCSPISGHRSVSWYQQTPGQGLQFLFEYFSETQRNKGNFPGRFSGRQFSNSRSEMNVSTLELGDSALYLCASSLRQASSNYGYTFGSGTRLTVV.

CDR3 in DNA: TGTGCCAGCTCACCATTGGACATCGGAAACACCATATATTTT. The encoded protein is CASSPLDIGNTIYF. The chain employs TRBV18 and TRBJ1-3, with D perhaps TRBD1 (5 bases). Trimming shortened V by 2 bases and J by 4 bases, and 9 bases separated the two germline ends. This CDR3 is 14 amino acids long. Germline-derived CDR1 and CDR2 are KGHSH and LQKENI.

The V gene is TRBV3-1 (or the pseudogene TRBV3-2), the J gene TRBJ2-2; D not certain. Per germline, CDR1 LGHDT and CDR2 YNNKEL (reference sequence). The CDR3 spans 14 residues. The V and J ends lost 5 bases and 5 bases respectively, with 12 bases between them. In DNA, the CDR3 is TGTGCCAGCAGCTCTTCTCTTTTAACCGGGGAGCTGTTTTTT. It codes for CASSSSLLTGELFF.

This clone turned up a few times. The chain is built from TRBV5-1 and TRBJ2-2; D possibly corresponds to TRBD2 (6 bases). The CDR3 has 16 amino acids. Germline CDR1 SGHRS, CDR2 YFSETQ. V was pared by 0 bases and J by 7 bases, with 16 bases between. The DNA for the CDR3 is TGCGCCAGCAGCTTGGTACTAGCAACGGTTGACGGGGAGCTGTTTTTT. This gives the protein CASSLVLATVDGELFF. The variable domain in full, completed from reference TRBV5-1 and TRBJ2-2, reads KAGVTQTPRYLIKTRGQQVTLSCSPISGHRSVSWYQQTPGQGLQFLFEYFSETQRNKGNFPGRFSGRQFSNSRSEMNVSTLELGDSALYLCASSLVLATVDGELFFGEGSRLTVL.

The gene calls are TRBV6-6 and TRBJ2-3; possible D gene TRBD1, 5 bases. V lost 3 bases to trimming and J lost 0 bases, with 10 bases between them. Germline CDR1 is MNHNY and CDR2 is SVGAGI (reference sequence). The CDR3 totals 15 residues. CDR3 region: CASSYTGSSTDTQYF. CDR3 in DNA: TGTGCCAGCAGTTATACAGGATCTAGCACAGATACGCAGTATTTT.

The chain's CDR3 is CSASYLGTGAEAFF. The DNA for the CDR3 is TGCAGTGCTAGTTACCTAGGGACAGGGGCTGAAGCTTTCTTT. The chain combines TRBV20-1 with TRBJ1-1; 10 bases align to TRBD1. This CDR3 spans 14 amino acids. Germline CDR1 and CDR2: DFQATT and SNEGSKA (reference sequence). After removal of 3 bases from V and 6 bases from J, the junction contained 7 bases not matched to a gene.

The genes are TRBV11-3 and TRBJ2-5; D is possibly TRBD2 (5 bases). Germline CDR1 SGHNT, CDR2 YENEEA. The CDR3 runs 16 residues. Trimming left V 6 bases short and J 0 bases short, with 17 bases between. CDR3: CASRAGLALNQETQYF. Written as DNA, the CDR3 is TGTGCCAGCAGGGCGGGTTTAGCCCTGAACCAAGAGACCCAGTACTTC. The whole variable domain, remainder taken from reference TRBV11-3 and TRBJ2-5, is EAGVVQSPRYKIIEKKQPVAFWCNPISGHNTLYWYLQNLGQGPELLIRYENEEAVDDSQLPKDRFSAERLKGVDSTLKIQPAELGDSAVYLCASRAGLALNQETQYFGPGTRLLVL.

This chain uses TRBV18 with TRBJ2-5; D perhaps matches TRBD2 (6 bases). Germline V gives CDR1 KGHSH, CDR2 LQKENI. V was pared by 3 bases and J by 1 base, with 12 bases between. The CDR3 is 15 amino acids. CDR3 sequence reads: CASSPNYGGQETQYF. CDR3 DNA: TGTGCCAGCTCACCGAACTACGGGGGCCAAGAGACCCAGTACTTC.

A few counts support this clone. The chain has TRBV6-5 and TRBJ1-5, with D unresolved. With 4 bases removed from V and 5 bases from J, the gap between germline ends came to 6 bases. Germline loops: CDR1 MNHEY, CDR2 SVGAGI. This CDR3 is built from 12 residues. In DNA form, the CDR3 reads TGTGCCAGCAGTTCGCGTGATCAGCCCCAGCATTTT. It specifies CASSSRDQPQHF.

The genes are TRBV28 and TRBJ2-1, with TRBD2 as a possible D gene (6 bases). The CDR3 has 16 residues. V lost 5 bases to trimming and J lost 5 bases, with 19 bases between them. From germline, CDR1 is MDHEN and CDR2 SYDVKM. The CDR3 here is CASSQRDSAVDNEQFF. CDR3 bases: TGTGCCAGCAGTCAAAGGGACTCAGCGGTCGACAATGAGCAGTTCTTC.

The gene calls are TRBV5-5 and TRBJ2-1; a possible D gene is TRBD1 (8 bases). The germline V and J ends were trimmed by 1 base and 4 bases, with 12 bases remaining between them. This CDR3 is built from 15 residues. Germline values: CDR1 SGHKS, CDR2 YYEKEE (reference sequence). Here the CDR3 reads CASSLSQGGYNEQFF. The CDR3 DNA is TGTGCCAGCAGCTTGTCACAGGGGGGGTACAATGAGCAGTTCTTC.

The chain couples TRBV19 to TRBJ2-3, with D maybe TRBD2 (7 bases). The V gene's germline CDR1 is LNHDA and CDR2 SQIVND (reference sequence). The CDR3 has 14 amino acids. The V end was cut by 2 bases, the J end by 6 bases, with 12 bases between. Written as DNA, the CDR3 is TGTGCCAGTAGTATACGGGGGGCCATTGATACGCAGTATTTT. It encodes CASSIRGAIDTQYF.

This chain links TRBV6-5 with TRBJ1-1; no firm D call. Trimming pared 2 bases from V and 8 bases from J, leaving 6 bases between. The length of the CDR3 is 11 residues. Germline CDR1 is MNHEY and CDR2 is SVGAGI. CDR3 bases: TGTGCCAGCAGTTACAGCCAAGAAGCTTTCTTT. Translation gives CASSYSQEAFF.

This chain uses TRBV5-1 with TRBJ1-5; tentative D call: TRBD1 (5 bases). Germline V gene lookup returns CDR1 SGHRS and CDR2 YFSETQ. V was cut by 0 bases and J by 6 bases, with 13 bases left in between. The CDR3 covers 15 residues. The CDR3 spells CASSLDAGVSQPQHF. The CDR3 DNA is TGCGCCAGCAGCTTGGATGCGGGGGTGAGTCAGCCCCAGCATTTT.

The chain is built from TRBV19 and TRBJ1-5; TRBD1 is a possible D gene (6 bases). Per germline, CDR1 LNHDA and CDR2 SQIVND (reference sequence). V was shortened by 1 base and J by 11 bases, with 15 bases between the two germline ends. The length of the CDR3 is 14 residues. CDR3 nucleotide sequence: TGTGCCAGTAGTATAGGGACAGCCAACCAGGCCCAGCATTTT. Residues: CASSIGTANQAQHF.

The chain couples TRBV30 to TRBJ1-2; D uncertain. V was trimmed by 4 bases and J by 8 bases, leaving 11 bases between them. Per the germline V gene, CDR1 is GTSNPN and CDR2 is SVGIG (reference sequence). The CDR3 covers 11 residues. For the CDR3, the DNA is TGTGCCTGGATTGGCCTTTGGGGCTACACCTTC. It encodes CAWIGLWGYTF. Combining the CDR3 with reference TRBV30 and TRBJ1-2 gives the whole variable domain SQTIHQWPATLVQPVGSPLSLECTVEGTSNPNLYWYRQAAGRGLQLLFYSVGIGQISSEVPQNLSASRPQDRQFILSSKKLLLSDSGFYLCAWIGLWGYTFGSGTRLTVV.

V and J are TRBV7-9 and TRBJ1-1; possible D gene TRBD1, 5 bases. CDR3 length: 13 residues. Germline V gives CDR1 SEHNR, CDR2 FQNEAQ (reference sequence). Trimming pared 5 bases from V and 3 bases from J, leaving 10 bases between. The CDR3 spells CASSRDSYTEAFF. Here the CDR3 DNA reads TGTGCCAGCAGCCGTGACAGTTACACTGAAGCTTTCTTT.

The V gene is TRBV7-8, the J gene TRBJ2-5; TRBD2 might be the D (5 bases). V was shortened by 1 base and J by 4 bases, with 16 bases between the two germline ends. Looked up from germline, CDR1 is SGHVS and CDR2 is FQNEAQ. The CDR3 sequence is 16 residues long. The CDR3 spells CASSLESPRAGETQYF. In nucleotides, the CDR3 is TGTGCCAGCAGCTTAGAGTCCCCGAGGGCGGGAGAGACCCAGTACTTC. Using reference TRBV7-8 and TRBJ2-5 for the parts outside the CDR3, the full variable domain is GAGVSQSPRYKVAKRGQDVALRCDPISGHVSLFWYQQALGQGPEFLTYFQNEAQLDKSGLPSDRFFAERPEGSVSTLKIQRTQQEDSAVYLCASSLESPRAGETQYFGPGTRLLVL.

This clone was counted many times. This chain joins TRBV25-1 and TRBJ2-7, with 10 bases that match TRBD1. The V segment lost 5 bases and the J segment 5 bases; nucleotides outside the gene matches: 9. In germline, CDR1 is MGHDK, CDR2 SYGVNS. The CDR3 loop spans 15 amino acids. CDR3 in amino acids: CASSLLGTGDHEQYF. The CDR3 coding sequence is TGTGCCAGCAGTCTTCTCGGGACAGGGGATCACGAGCAGTACTTC.